These T cell receptor beta chains were read from a single sample in a study of blood T cell repertoires in COVID-19. Data came from immunoSEQ multiplex PCR; TCRdb stores just in-frame clones and leaves some out. The sample lists about 210,000 clones; about 85% were seen once. Sequences were obtained from peripheral blood. Receptor source: a woman at least 80 years old with acute or convalescent COVID-19. Both conserved end residues are part of each CDR3. A D gene is named only where the DNA matches it firmly. Not every row has a clone size; where given, it reads once, few, many or a size class.

j_gene: TRBJ2-3; v_gene: TRBV11-2; d_gene: NA; abundance: NA; CDR3nt: TGTGCCAGCAGCTTAGCCCGGAGTTCGGCGACAGATACGCAGTATTTT; CDR3aa: CASSLARSSATDTQYF
j_gene: TRBJ1-1; v_gene: TRBV9; d_gene: NA; abundance: NA; CDR3nt: TGTGCCAGCAGCGTAATAGGGGAGGACACTGAAGCTTTCTTT; CDR3aa: CASSVIGEDTEAFF
j_gene: TRBJ2-5; v_gene: TRBV6-4; d_gene: NA; abundance: NA; CDR3nt: TGTGCCAGCAGTGACTCGATCGTGAGCAAAGAGACCCAGTACTTC; CDR3aa: CASSDSIVSKETQYF
j_gene: TRBJ1-1; v_gene: TRBV29-1; d_gene: NA; abundance: NA; CDR3nt: TGCAGCGTTGTAGAGGGAGCGAACACTGAAGCTTTCTTT; CDR3aa: CSVVEGANTEAFF
j_gene: TRBJ2-5; v_gene: TRBV7-8; d_gene: NA; abundance: NA; CDR3nt: TGTGCCAGCAGCCCTACAGGGAAGGGAGAGACCCAGTACTTC; CDR3aa: CASSPTGKGETQYF
j_gene: TRBJ1-1; v_gene: TRBV5-1; d_gene: NA; abundance: NA; CDR3nt: TGCGCCAGCAGCTTGGAAGACAGGACGGCTGAAGCTTTCTTT; CDR3aa: CASSLEDRTAEAFF
j_gene: TRBJ2-5; v_gene: TRBV5-1; d_gene: TRBD2; abundance: NA; CDR3nt: TGCGCCAGCAGCTGGCCTAGCGGGAGTGAGACCCAGTACTTC; CDR3aa: CASSWPSGSETQYF
j_gene: TRBJ1-2; v_gene: TRBV30; d_gene: NA; abundance: NA; CDR3nt: TGTGCCTGGAGTTCCCCGGACAGAGCTAACTATGGCTACACCTTC; CDR3aa: CAWSSPDRANYGYTF
j_gene: TRBJ2-1; v_gene: TRBV19; d_gene: TRBD2; abundance: NA; CDR3nt: TGTGCCAGCAGACTAGCGCCTAATTCCTACAATGAGCAGTTCTTC; CDR3aa: CASRLAPNSYNEQFF
j_gene: TRBJ2-7; v_gene: TRBV9; d_gene: NA; abundance: NA; CDR3nt: TGTGCCAGCAGCATCTCTTCTACTACTACTACTGACGAGCAGTACTTC; CDR3aa: CASSISSTTTTDEQYF
j_gene: TRBJ2-1; v_gene: TRBV7-6; d_gene: TRBD2; abundance: NA; CDR3nt: TGTGCCAGCAGCTTAGGAGGAACTAGGACTAGCGTCCCCGGGAATGAGCAGTTCTTC; CDR3aa: CASSLGGTRTSVPGNEQFF
j_gene: TRBJ1-5; v_gene: TRBV29-1; d_gene: TRBD1; abundance: NA; CDR3nt: TGCAGCGTCCAACAGGGGCGGGGGGTCAATCAGCCCCAGCATTTT; CDR3aa: CSVQQGRGVNQPQHF
j_gene: TRBJ1-4; v_gene: TRBV30; d_gene: NA; abundance: NA; CDR3nt: TGTGCCTGGAGCGACCCGTTTGGTGACGGGAGTGAAAAACTGTTTTTT; CDR3aa: CAWSDPFGDGSEKLFF
j_gene: TRBJ1-3; v_gene: TRBV4-3; d_gene: NA; abundance: NA; CDR3nt: TGCGCCAGCAGCCAAGCCGGGCAGGGGTCTGGAAACACCATATATTTT; CDR3aa: CASSQAGQGSGNTIYF
j_gene: TRBJ1-5; v_gene: TRBV7-6; d_gene: TRBD1; abundance: once; CDR3nt: TGTGCCAGCAGCTTAGCGGGACAGTTCAATCAGCCCCAGCATTTT; CDR3aa: CASSLAGQFNQPQHF
j_gene: TRBJ1-1; v_gene: TRBV9; d_gene: NA; abundance: NA; CDR3nt: TGTGCCAGCAGCGTAGATAGGGGGGAAGCTTTCTTT; CDR3aa: CASSVDRGEAFF
j_gene: TRBJ1-4; v_gene: TRBV18; d_gene: NA; abundance: NA; CDR3nt: TGTGCCAGCTCACCAGGTCAGAATAATGAAAAACTGTTTTTT; CDR3aa: CASSPGQNNEKLFF
j_gene: TRBJ1-2; v_gene: TRBV2; d_gene: NA; abundance: NA; CDR3nt: TGTGCCAGGAAAAAGGCAGGGGACGGCTACACCTTC; CDR3aa: CARKKAGDGYTF
j_gene: TRBJ1-1; v_gene: TRBV20-1; d_gene: NA; abundance: NA; CDR3nt: TGCAGTGCCCGCAGGGATGAAGCTTTCTTT; CDR3aa: CSARRDEAFF
j_gene: TRBJ1-1; v_gene: TRBV7-6; d_gene: TRBD1; abundance: NA; CDR3nt: TGTGCCAGCAGCTTAGCGCCGACAGGGCCCTCGATAAACACTGAAGCTTTCTTT; CDR3aa: CASSLAPTGPSINTEAFF
j_gene: TRBJ1-4; v_gene: TRBV9; d_gene: TRBD1; abundance: NA; CDR3nt: TGTGCCAGCAGCACTCGACAGGGGGCGGGAGAAAAACTGTTTTTT; CDR3aa: CASSTRQGAGEKLFF
j_gene: TRBJ2-1; v_gene: TRBV19; d_gene: NA; abundance: NA; CDR3nt: TGTGCCAGTAGTATGGGCCTTTACAATGAGCAGTTCTTC; CDR3aa: CASSMGLYNEQFF
j_gene: TRBJ1-1; v_gene: TRBV20-1; d_gene: NA; abundance: NA; CDR3nt: TGCAAGATGACAGGCAACACTGAAGCTTTCTTT; CDR3aa: CKMTGNTEAFF
j_gene: TRBJ1-2; v_gene: TRBV7-9; d_gene: TRBD1; abundance: NA; CDR3nt: TGTGCCAGCAGCTTAGCTCGACAGGGGGGCTACACCTTC; CDR3aa: CASSLARQGGYTF
j_gene: TRBJ1-3; v_gene: TRBV2; d_gene: NA; abundance: NA; CDR3nt: TGTGCCAGCAGTAAGGACGGAACGGGAGGAAACACCATATATTTT; CDR3aa: CASSKDGTGGNTIYF
j_gene: TRBJ1-3; v_gene: TRBV18; d_gene: TRBD1; abundance: NA; CDR3nt: TGTGCCAGCTCACCAACAGGGGACAGCTCTGGAAACACCATATATTTT; CDR3aa: CASSPTGDSSGNTIYF
j_gene: TRBJ1-2; v_gene: TRBV14; d_gene: NA; abundance: NA; CDR3nt: TGTGCCAGCAGCCAAGATTGGGGCAACTATGGCTACACCTTC; CDR3aa: CASSQDWGNYGYTF
j_gene: TRBJ2-3; v_gene: TRBV10-3; d_gene: TRBD1; abundance: few; CDR3nt: TGTGCCAGCGATAGACAGGGAGAGGTCACAGATACGCAGTATTTT; CDR3aa: CASDRQGEVTDTQYF
j_gene: TRBJ2-7; v_gene: TRBV28; d_gene: TRBD1; abundance: few; CDR3nt: TGTGCCAGCAGTCCCCCTTGGACAGGGGCATTCTACGAGCAGTACTTC; CDR3aa: CASSPPWTGAFYEQYF
j_gene: TRBJ1-2; v_gene: TRBV6-5; d_gene: TRBD1; abundance: NA; CDR3nt: TGTGCCGCCGGGACAGGGGGCCGCCTTAACTATGGCTACACCTTC; CDR3aa: CAAGTGGRLNYGYTF
j_gene: TRBJ1-1; v_gene: TRBV7-2; d_gene: NA; abundance: NA; CDR3nt: TGTGCCAGCAGCTTAGGCCGGACAGAGAACACTGAAGCTTTCTTT; CDR3aa: CASSLGRTENTEAFF
j_gene: TRBJ2-7; v_gene: TRBV6-2/TRBV6-3; d_gene: NA; abundance: NA; CDR3nt: TGTGCCAGCAGCGCTCAGACAGGCCGTCCGGACGAGCAGTACTTC; CDR3aa: CASSAQTGRPDEQYF
j_gene: TRBJ1-2; v_gene: TRBV11-2; d_gene: NA; abundance: NA; CDR3nt: TGTGCCAGCAGCTTAGATCTTATTCCAAGGACTCTCTATGGCTACACCTTC; CDR3aa: CASSLDLIPRTLYGYTF
j_gene: TRBJ1-1; v_gene: TRBV7-2; d_gene: NA; abundance: NA; CDR3nt: TGTGCCAGCAGCCAATACAGGGCCCGGGACACTGAAGCTTTCTTT; CDR3aa: CASSQYRARDTEAFF
j_gene: TRBJ1-2; v_gene: TRBV15; d_gene: TRBD1; abundance: NA; CDR3nt: TGTGCCACCAGCAGGGGACAGGGGGGATATGGCTACACCTTC; CDR3aa: CATSRGQGGYGYTF
j_gene: TRBJ2-5; v_gene: TRBV18; d_gene: NA; abundance: NA; CDR3nt: TGTGCCAGCTCACCTCCGGGACTCCAAGAGACCCAGTACTTC; CDR3aa: CASSPPGLQETQYF
j_gene: TRBJ1-2; v_gene: TRBV19; d_gene: NA; abundance: NA; CDR3nt: TGTGCCAGTAGTAATTTGGGGGGTGGCTACACCTTC; CDR3aa: CASSNLGGGYTF
j_gene: TRBJ2-1; v_gene: TRBV7-2; d_gene: NA; abundance: NA; CDR3nt: TGTGCCAGCAGCTTGGTCGGGACTCTTTCCTACAATGAGCAGTTCTTC; CDR3aa: CASSLVGTLSYNEQFF
j_gene: TRBJ1-6; v_gene: TRBV14; d_gene: NA; abundance: NA; CDR3nt: TGTGCCAGCAGCCAAAGGACTGGGTTGGGGTCACCCCTCCACTTT; CDR3aa: CASSQRTGLGSPLHF
j_gene: TRBJ2-1; v_gene: TRBV7-3; d_gene: NA; abundance: NA; CDR3nt: TGTGCCAGCAGCTCGCGGATAGCGGCCTACAATGAGCAGTTCTTC; CDR3aa: CASSSRIAAYNEQFF
j_gene: TRBJ2-3; v_gene: TRBV9; d_gene: NA; abundance: NA; CDR3nt: TGTGCCAGCAGCGTAAGGGACTTCACAGATACGCAGTATTTT; CDR3aa: CASSVRDFTDTQYF
j_gene: TRBJ1-1; v_gene: TRBV9; d_gene: NA; abundance: once; CDR3nt: TGTGTCAGCAGCCTTGCAGGGGCAAACACTGAAGCTTTCTTT; CDR3aa: CVSSLAGANTEAFF
j_gene: TRBJ1-2; v_gene: TRBV4-2; d_gene: TRBD1; abundance: NA; CDR3nt: TGTGCCAGCAGCCAATACCGGGACAGCTATGGCTACACCTTC; CDR3aa: CASSQYRDSYGYTF
j_gene: TRBJ2-7; v_gene: TRBV5-1; d_gene: TRBD1; abundance: once; CDR3nt: TGCGCCAGCAGCTTAGGGACAGCCTCCTACGAGCAGTACTTC; CDR3aa: CASSLGTASYEQYF
j_gene: TRBJ1-6; v_gene: TRBV20-1; d_gene: NA; abundance: NA; CDR3nt: TGCAGTGCTAGGACAGGTTCACCCCTCCACTTT; CDR3aa: CSARTGSPLHF
j_gene: TRBJ1-2; v_gene: TRBV4-2; d_gene: TRBD1; abundance: NA; CDR3nt: TGTGCCAGCAGCCAAGAGATTACCCGGGCAGGGGGGCTCGGCTACACCTTC; CDR3aa: CASSQEITRAGGLGYTF
j_gene: TRBJ2-2; v_gene: TRBV24-1; d_gene: TRBD1; abundance: NA; CDR3nt: TGTGCCACCAGTGATTTGCCGGGACAGGGTAACACCGGGGAGCTGTTTTTT; CDR3aa: CATSDLPGQGNTGELFF
j_gene: TRBJ2-1; v_gene: TRBV6-5; d_gene: TRBD1; abundance: once; CDR3nt: TGTGCCAGCAGTTACTCGCCGAACAGGGGCCACAATGAGCAGTTCTTC; CDR3aa: CASSYSPNRGHNEQFF
j_gene: TRBJ2-7; v_gene: TRBV28; d_gene: TRBD1; abundance: NA; CDR3nt: TGTGCCAGCAGCCCGGCCGGGACAGGGGGTGAGCAGTACTTC; CDR3aa: CASSPAGTGGEQYF
j_gene: TRBJ1-4; v_gene: TRBV10-3; d_gene: NA; abundance: NA; CDR3nt: TGTGCCATCAGTGAGTCGATGTCAGGGGTCGAAAAACTGTTTTTT; CDR3aa: CAISESMSGVEKLFF